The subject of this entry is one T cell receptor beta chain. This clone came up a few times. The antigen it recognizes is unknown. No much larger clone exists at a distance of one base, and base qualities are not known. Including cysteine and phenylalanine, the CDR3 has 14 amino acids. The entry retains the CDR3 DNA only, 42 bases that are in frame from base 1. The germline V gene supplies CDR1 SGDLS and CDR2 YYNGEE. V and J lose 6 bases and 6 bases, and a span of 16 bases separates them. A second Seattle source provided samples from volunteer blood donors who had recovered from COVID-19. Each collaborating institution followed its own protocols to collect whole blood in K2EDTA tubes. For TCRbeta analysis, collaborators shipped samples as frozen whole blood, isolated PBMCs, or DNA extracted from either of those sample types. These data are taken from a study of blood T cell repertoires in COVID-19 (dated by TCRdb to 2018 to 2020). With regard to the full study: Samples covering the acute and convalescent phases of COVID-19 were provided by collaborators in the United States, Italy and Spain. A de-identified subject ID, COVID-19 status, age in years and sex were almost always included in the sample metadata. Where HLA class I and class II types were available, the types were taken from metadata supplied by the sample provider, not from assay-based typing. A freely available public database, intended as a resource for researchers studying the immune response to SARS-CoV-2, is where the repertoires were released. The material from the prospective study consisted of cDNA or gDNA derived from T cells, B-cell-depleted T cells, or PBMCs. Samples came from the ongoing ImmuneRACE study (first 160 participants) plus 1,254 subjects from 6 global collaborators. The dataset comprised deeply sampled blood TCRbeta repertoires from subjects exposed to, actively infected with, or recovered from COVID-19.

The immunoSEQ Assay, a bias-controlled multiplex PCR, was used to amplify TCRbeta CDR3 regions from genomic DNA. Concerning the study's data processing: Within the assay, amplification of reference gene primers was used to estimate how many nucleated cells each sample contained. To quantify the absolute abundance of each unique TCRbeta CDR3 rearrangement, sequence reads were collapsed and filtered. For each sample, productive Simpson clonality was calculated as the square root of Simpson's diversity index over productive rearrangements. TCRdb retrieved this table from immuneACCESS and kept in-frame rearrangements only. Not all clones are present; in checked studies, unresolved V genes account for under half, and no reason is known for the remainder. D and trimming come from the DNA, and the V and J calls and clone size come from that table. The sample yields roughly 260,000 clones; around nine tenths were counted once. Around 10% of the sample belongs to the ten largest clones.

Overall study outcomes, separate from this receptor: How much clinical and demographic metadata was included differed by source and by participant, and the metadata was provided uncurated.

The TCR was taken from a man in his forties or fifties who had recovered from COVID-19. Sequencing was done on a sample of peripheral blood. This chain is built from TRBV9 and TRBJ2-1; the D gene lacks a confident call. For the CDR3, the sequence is CASTPGPGGNEQFF. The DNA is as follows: TGTGCCAGCACCCCCGGCCCGGGTGGCAATGAGCAGTTCTTC.